This T cell receptor beta chain originates from a study of CD8 T cells in ankylosing spondylitis. Molecular-barcoded quantitative 5'-RACE produced these TCR beta libraries. TCRdb independently ran MiXCR on the 5' RACE reads; one entry per CDR3 protein. The repertoire consists of approximately 250,000 distinct CDR3 sequences, with approximately 10% occurring once and the leading ten covering 2.6%. As to this clonotype: Its antigen is unidentified.

Regarding the study as a whole: Disease-linked clones were found to be CD8+ and relatively rare in peripheral blood. Clones linked to disease were reported to show significant enrichment in matched ankylosing spondylitis synovial fluid. Earlier literature documents some of the motif variants in reactive arthritis synovial fluid and blood.

Germline V CDR1 and CDR2: SQVTM, ANQGSEA. The V segment lost 6 bases and the J segment 4 bases; nucleotides outside the gene matches: 10. This CDR3 region has 15 residues. This receptor was obtained from a male donor with ankylosing spondylitis or in good health (not recorded which). Sequenced material: blood, either unsorted or a sorted T cell fraction (not recorded which). The chain links TRBV29-1 to TRBJ2-3, with TRBD2 matching over 10 bases. The CDR3 region is CSVAGTSDSADTQYF. CDR3 coding DNA: TGCAGCGTGGCCGGGACTAGCGACTCTGCAGATACGCAGTATTTT.